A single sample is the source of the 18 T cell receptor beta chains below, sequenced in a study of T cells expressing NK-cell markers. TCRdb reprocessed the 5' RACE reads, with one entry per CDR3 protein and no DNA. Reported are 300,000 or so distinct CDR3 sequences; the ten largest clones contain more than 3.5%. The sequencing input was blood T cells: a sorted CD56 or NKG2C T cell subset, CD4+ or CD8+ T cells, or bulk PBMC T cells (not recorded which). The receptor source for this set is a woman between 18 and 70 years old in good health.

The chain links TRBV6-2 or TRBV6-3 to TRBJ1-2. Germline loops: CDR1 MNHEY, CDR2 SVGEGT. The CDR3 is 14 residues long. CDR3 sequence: CASSYYGVNYGYTF.

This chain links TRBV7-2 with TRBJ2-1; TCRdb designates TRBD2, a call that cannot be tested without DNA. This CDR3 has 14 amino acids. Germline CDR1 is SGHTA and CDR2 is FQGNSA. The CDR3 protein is CASSVPGLGNEQFF.

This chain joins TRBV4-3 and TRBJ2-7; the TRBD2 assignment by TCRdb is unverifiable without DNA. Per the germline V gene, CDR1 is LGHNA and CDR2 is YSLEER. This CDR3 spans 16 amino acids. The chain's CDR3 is CASSQDHGEGAYEQYF.

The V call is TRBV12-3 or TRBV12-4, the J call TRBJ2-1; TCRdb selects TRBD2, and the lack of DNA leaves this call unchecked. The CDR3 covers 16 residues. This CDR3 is CASSLGATLPFNEQFF.

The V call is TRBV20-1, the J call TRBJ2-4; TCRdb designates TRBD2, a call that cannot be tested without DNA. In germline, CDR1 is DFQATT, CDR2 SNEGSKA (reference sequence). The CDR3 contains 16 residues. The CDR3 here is CSARDHSGSGGNIQYF.

The CDR3 protein is CSVRASAGELFF. The chain combines TRBV29-1 with TRBJ2-2; lacking DNA, the TRBD1 call made by TCRdb goes unchecked. The CDR3 spans 12 residues. Germline CDR1 is SQVTM and CDR2 is ANQGSEA.

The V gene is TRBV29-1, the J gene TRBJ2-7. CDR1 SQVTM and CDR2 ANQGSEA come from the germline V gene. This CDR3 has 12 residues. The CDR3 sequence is CSVVLGPYEQYF.

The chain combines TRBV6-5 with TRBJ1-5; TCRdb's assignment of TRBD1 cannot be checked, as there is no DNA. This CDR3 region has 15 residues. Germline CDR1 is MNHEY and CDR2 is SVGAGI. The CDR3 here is CASSYLDRAAQPQHF.

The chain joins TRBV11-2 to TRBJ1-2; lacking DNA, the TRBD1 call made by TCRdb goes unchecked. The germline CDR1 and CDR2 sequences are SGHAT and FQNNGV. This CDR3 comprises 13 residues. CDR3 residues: CASGPGGLDGYTF.

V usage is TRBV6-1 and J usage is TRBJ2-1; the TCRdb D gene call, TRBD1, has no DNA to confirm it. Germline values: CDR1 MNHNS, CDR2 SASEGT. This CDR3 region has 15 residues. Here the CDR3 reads CASTEGFATARKQFF.

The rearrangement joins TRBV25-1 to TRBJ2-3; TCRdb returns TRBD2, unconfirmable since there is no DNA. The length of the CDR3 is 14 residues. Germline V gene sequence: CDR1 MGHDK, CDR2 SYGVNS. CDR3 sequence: CASEASGRADTQYF. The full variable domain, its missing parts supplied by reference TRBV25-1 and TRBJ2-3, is EADIYQTPRYLVIGTGKKITLECSQTMGHDKMYWYQQDPGMELHLIHYSYGVNSTEKGDLSSESTVSRIRTEHFPLTLESARPSHTSQYLCASEASGRADTQYFGPGTRLTVL.

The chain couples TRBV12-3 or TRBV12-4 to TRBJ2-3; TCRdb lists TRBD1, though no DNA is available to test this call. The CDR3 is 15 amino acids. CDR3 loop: CASTQRTGSTDTQYF.

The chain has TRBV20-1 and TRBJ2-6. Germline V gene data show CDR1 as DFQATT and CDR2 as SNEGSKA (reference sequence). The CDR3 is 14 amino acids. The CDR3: CSAHDTSGANVLTF.

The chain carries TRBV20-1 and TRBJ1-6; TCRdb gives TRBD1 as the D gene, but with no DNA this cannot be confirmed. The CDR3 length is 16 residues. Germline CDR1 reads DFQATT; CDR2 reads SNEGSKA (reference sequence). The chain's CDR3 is CSAREGTGRYNSPLHF.

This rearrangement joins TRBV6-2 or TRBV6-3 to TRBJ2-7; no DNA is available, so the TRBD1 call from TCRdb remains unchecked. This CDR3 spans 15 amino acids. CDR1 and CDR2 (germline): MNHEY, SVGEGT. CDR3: CASSYSGTGNYEQYF.

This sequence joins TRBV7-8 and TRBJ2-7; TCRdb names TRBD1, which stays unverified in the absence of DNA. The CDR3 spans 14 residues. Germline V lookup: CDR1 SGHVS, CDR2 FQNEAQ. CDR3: CASSFRQGGYEQYF.

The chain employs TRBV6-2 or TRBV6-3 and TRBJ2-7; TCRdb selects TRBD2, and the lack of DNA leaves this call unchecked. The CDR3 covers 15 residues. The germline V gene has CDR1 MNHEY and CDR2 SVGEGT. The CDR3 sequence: CASSTGVSESYEQYF.

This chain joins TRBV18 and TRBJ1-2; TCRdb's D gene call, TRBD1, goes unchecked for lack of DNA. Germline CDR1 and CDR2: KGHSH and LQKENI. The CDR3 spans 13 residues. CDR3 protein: CASSPQQDYGYTF.